The present T cell receptor (beta chain) was sequenced within a study of blood T cell repertoires in COVID-19. On the study more broadly: The origin of the acute and convalescent COVID-19 samples was the United States, Italy and Spain.

Some clones are missing from TCRdb's copy, which holds only in-frame ones; the method was immunoSEQ multiplex PCR. The sample holds some 150,000 clones, about 88% seen once. Recruits, aged about 18 to 100 years, lived in 20 to 30 US areas. Clinical history as reported by participants underpinned cohort assignment. For recovered donors of Cohort 3, there were two negative PCRs, clearance, or symptom resolution. CDR3 size: 14 residues. Germline CDR1 and CDR2: LNHDA and SQIVND (reference sequence). Trimming shortened V by 1 base and J by 1 base, and 7 bases separated the two germline ends. The TCR was taken from a woman aged 18-35 years who had recovered from COVID-19. The chain recombines TRBV19 with TRBJ2-5; D is unresolved. Material for sequencing was PBMCs or T cells enriched from blood (not recorded which). The CDR3 reads CASSIASRQETQYF. The CDR3 bases are TGTGCCAGTAGTATAGCCTCCCGCCAAGAGACCCAGTACTTC.